One TCR beta chain is described in this entry. Antigen specificity is unknown. Vbeta (60) and Jbeta (13) primers were used in the PCR. Libraries were prepared by immunoSEQ multiplex PCR; TCRdb keeps only in-frame clonotypes and omits some of them. The sample carries 100,000 or so clones, around 78% recorded once. Per the germline V gene, CDR1 is SGHTA and CDR2 is FQGNSA. The CDR3 extends over 14 amino acids. The sample originates from a study of cytomegalovirus exposure and HLA in healthy donors. Findings and limits, study-wide: According to the study, around 180 TCR beta chains were cytomegalovirus-associated. Among CMV-associated TCR beta chains, most appeared HLA-restricted in a later analysis. Some V segments, including TRBV6-2 and TRBV6-3, were excluded as indistinguishable. Presence/absence comparisons presumed near-even sequencing depth among donors.

The receptor's source is a woman aged 35 to 49 in good health and CMV-seropositive. The sample taken for sequencing was PBMCs. V and J are TRBV7-2 and TRBJ2-5, with 7 bases identical to TRBD1. The DNA end lines up better with TRBJ2-7; the J call may be wrong. The CDR3 region has the DNA TGTGCCAGCAGCTCCAGACAGGGTGGGATCGAGCAGTACTTC. Its protein product is CASSSRQGGIEQYF.